Below, 27 T cell receptor beta chains from the same sample are listed, as sequenced in a study of regulatory dendritic cells for organ transplantation. Antigens for these TCRs are unknown. CFSE-labeled sorted T cells met regulatory or mature dendritic cells for under 6 days. Sequenced by immunoSEQ multiplex PCR; TCRdb stores in-frame clones only, minus some. The sample has some 10,000 clones; 55% to 75% are singletons. Sequenced input: naive CD4+ T cells from blood cultured with dendritic cells. Stated subset: CD45RA+ naive T cells. The origin of the receptors is a human donor in good health.

V and J are TRBV5-1 and TRBJ2-6; D possibly corresponds to TRBD2 (6 bases). The CDR3 spans 17 residues. The V end lost 5 bases, the J end lost 0 bases, and 15 bases lay between the germline ends. The germline CDR1 and CDR2 sequences are SGHRS and YFSETQ. The CDR3 DNA reads TGCGCCAGCAGTCCCGGGACTGGAGGCTCTGGGGCCAACGTCCTGACTTTC. It is translated as CASSPGTGGSGANVLTF.

This clone was counted only a few times. The chain carries TRBV4-1 and TRBJ1-6; D call uncertain. Deletions cut 0 bases from V and 7 bases from J, with 19 bases between. This CDR3 is built from 18 residues. CDR1 is MGHRA and CDR2 is YSYEKL in the germline V gene. CDR3 DNA: TGCGCCAGCAGCCAAGATACCGGGTGGGGAGGGTACAATTCACCCCTCCACTTT. Protein: CASSQDTGWGGYNSPLHF.

The chain has TRBV18 and TRBJ2-7; possibly TRBD2 for D (6 bases). Germline V lookup: CDR1 KGHSH, CDR2 LQKENI. Trimming took off 5 bases at V and 0 bases at J, with 14 bases between the two ends. The CDR3 totals 15 residues. CDR3 loop: CASSTSGTASYEQYF. The CDR3 nucleotides are TGTGCCAGCTCAACTTCCGGGACTGCCTCCTACGAGCAGTACTTC.

The chain has TRBV29-1 and TRBJ2-5, with 12 bases matching TRBD1. CDR3 length: 15 residues. Germline V gives CDR1 SQVTM, CDR2 ANQGSEA. V trimming: 5 bases; J trimming: 5 bases; junction bases outside the gene matches: 9. The CDR3 sequence is CSVIKGQGAGETQYF. The DNA of the CDR3 is TGCAGCGTTATAAAGGGACAGGGGGCCGGGGAGACCCAGTACTTC. The whole variable domain, remainder taken from reference TRBV29-1 and TRBJ2-5, is SAVISQKPSRDICQRGTSLTIQCQVDSQVTMMFWYRQQPGQSLTLIATANQGSEATYESGFVIDKFPISRPNLTFSTLTVSNMSPEDSSIYLCSVIKGQGAGETQYFGPGTRLLVL.

J is TRBJ1-6 and V is TRBV5-1; 8 positions agree with TRBD1. The V gene's germline CDR1 is SGHRS and CDR2 YFSETQ. This CDR3 is 16 amino acids long. V dropped 5 bases and J dropped 5; count of bases not matched to a gene: 9. The CDR3 loop reads CASRSLGQEDNSPLHF. The CDR3 DNA follows: TGCGCCAGCAGAAGCCTGGGACAGGAGGATAATTCACCCCTCCACTTT.

The V gene is TRBV5-1, the J gene TRBJ2-2, with D perhaps TRBD1 (6 bases). The CDR3 totals 16 residues. The ends were cut back, 4 bases at V and 6 bases at J, with 19 bases in the middle. The germline V gene encodes CDR1 SGHRS and CDR2 YFSETQ. CDR3 nucleotide sequence: TGCGCCAGCAGCACTTCCGACAGGAAAGGACCCGGGGAGCTGTTTTTT. Translated: CASSTSDRKGPGELFF.

The table lists this clone with a count of one. V is TRBV4-2 and J is TRBJ1-2, with 9 nucleotides matching TRBD1. CDR1 and CDR2 from the germline V gene are LGHNA and YNFKEQ. The CDR3 consists of 17 residues. The junction had 11 bases not matched to a gene; V was cut back by 4 bases and J by 2 bases. The CDR3 DNA reads TGTGCCAGCAGCCCCGGACAGGGGCCGTCCAACAACTATGGCTACACCTTC. This gives the protein CASSPGQGPSNNYGYTF.

The chain uses TRBV6-1 and TRBJ1-5; 8 nucleotides align to TRBD1. Germline V gene lookup returns CDR1 MNHNS and CDR2 SASEGT. The junction had 5 bases not matched to a gene; V was cut back by 5 bases and J by 5 bases. The CDR3 sequence is 14 residues long. CDR3 region: CASSRKTGDQPQHF. The CDR3 DNA reads TGTGCCAGCAGTCGGAAGACAGGGGATCAGCCCCAGCATTTT.

The chain employs TRBV6-4 and TRBJ2-5; TRBD1 aligns across 7 bases. The germline gives CDR1 MRHNA, CDR2 SNTAGT. The CDR3 loop spans 15 amino acids. V lost 0 bases, J lost 0 bases, and 1 base stayed unmatched. For the CDR3, the DNA is TGTGCCAGCAGTGACTCGGGGACAGACCAAGAGACCCAGTACTTC. This codes for CASSDSGTDQETQYF.

This clone has only a few counts. The chain uses TRBV6-1 and TRBJ2-5, with D possibly matching TRBD1 (6 bases). V dropped 2 bases and J dropped 1 base, with 8 bases sitting between them. The CDR3 is made up of 14 amino acids. Looked up from germline, CDR1 is MNHNS and CDR2 is SASEGT. CDR3: CASSEQQGQETQYF. In DNA, the CDR3 is TGTGCCAGCAGTGAACAACAGGGCCAAGAGACCCAGTACTTC.

V and J are TRBV6-1 and TRBJ2-1; 8 positions match TRBD2. This CDR3 spans 13 amino acids. V gave up 8 bases and J gave up 8 bases; unmatched junction bases: 8. Germline CDR1 is MNHNS and CDR2 is SASEGT. The CDR3 sequence is CASGGLAVHEQFF. The CDR3 coding sequence is TGTGCCAGCGGAGGACTAGCTGTCCATGAGCAGTTCTTC.

The chain joins TRBV18 to TRBJ1-6, with TRBD1 matching 12 bases. Germline V lookup: CDR1 KGHSH, CDR2 LQKENI. The CDR3 has 19 amino acids. Losses at the gene ends were 3 bases for V and 0 bases for J; bases not matched to a gene: 6. CDR3 region: CASSPSGQGAFSYNSPLHF. For the CDR3, the DNA is TGTGCCAGCTCACCGTCGGGACAGGGGGCCTTCTCCTATAATTCACCCCTCCACTTT.

This clone has just a few counts. V usage is TRBV18 and J usage is TRBJ2-7; TRBD1 matches 9 bases. CDR3 length: 14 residues. J was trimmed by 6 bases and V by 4 bases; bases with no gene match: 7. CDR1 is KGHSH, CDR2 LQKENI, per germline. The CDR3, as DNA: TGTGCCAGCTCACTCCGGGACAGGGCCCCCGAGCAGTACTTC. Protein: CASSLRDRAPEQYF.

The CDR3 DNA reads as TGTGCTAGTGGTTTGGTAGTAGGGAGCTCCTACGAGCAGTACTTC. Amino acid sequence: CASGLVVGSSYEQYF. The V call is TRBV12-5, the J call TRBJ2-5, with D possibly being TRBD2 (5 bases). The last part of the DNA fits TRBJ2-7 better; the J call may be wrong. The CDR3 runs to 15 residues. CDR1 is LGHNT, CDR2 FRNRAP, per germline.

This chain uses TRBV2 with TRBJ2-5; 13 nucleotides match TRBD2. Germline V gives CDR1 SNHLY, CDR2 FYNNEI. The CDR3 length is 15 residues. The ends lost 7 bases at V and 5 bases at J; junction bases unmatched: 7. The CDR3 spells CASIRTSGGMETQYF. For the CDR3, the DNA is TGTGCCAGCATTCGGACTAGCGGGGGTATGGAGACCCAGTACTTC.

This clone turned up a few times. The chain uses TRBV4-2 and TRBJ2-7; 11 positions match TRBD2. Germline CDR1 reads LGHNA; CDR2 reads YNFKEQ. The J segment lost 6 bases and the V segment lost 1 base, leaving 11 bases of the junction unmatched. This CDR3 is 17 amino acids long. The CDR3: CASSQALVAGGLSEQYF. The CDR3 DNA sequence: TGTGCCAGCAGCCAAGCCTTGGTAGCGGGGGGGCTAAGCGAGCAGTACTTC.

Concerning this clone: The junction departs from germline at one end; a sequencing error may be responsible. J is TRBJ2-2 and V is TRBV25-1; D is possibly TRBD1 (6 bases). CDR3 length: 16 residues. Germline V gene sequence: CDR1 MGHDK, CDR2 SYGVNS. The CDR3 loop is CASSQYGQINTGELFF. For the CDR3, the DNA is TGTGCCAGCAGTCAATATGGACAGATAAACACCGGGGAGCTGTTTTTT.

The genes are TRBV18 and TRBJ2-1; D gene ambiguous. V was clipped by 4 bases and J by 2 bases, with 9 bases between them. The germline V gene has CDR1 KGHSH and CDR2 LQKENI. The CDR3 spans 14 residues. CDR3 nucleotides: TGTGCCAGCTCACTCGAGGTAGCCTACAATGAGCAGTTCTTC. This encodes CASSLEVAYNEQFF.

V gene TRBV6-5 combines with J gene TRBJ2-5; tentative D call: TRBD1 (6 bases). There are 16 residues in the CDR3. Germline lookup yields CDR1 MNHEY and CDR2 SVGAGI. Trimming stripped 0 bases from V and 4 bases from J, with 15 bases between. The DNA of the CDR3 is TGTGCCAGCAGTTACTCGGGTCAGGGGTCTCGAGAGACCCAGTACTTC. It translates to CASSYSGQGSRETQYF.

This chain joins TRBV6-1 and TRBJ2-7; maybe TRBD2 (5 bases). V was cut by 1 base and J by 8 bases, with 9 bases left in between. The CDR3 extends over 12 amino acids. CDR1 MNHNS and CDR2 SASEGT come from the germline V gene. CDR3 nucleotide sequence: TGTGCCAGCAGTGAAGACGGGAAGAAGCAGTACTTC. The encoded protein is CASSEDGKKQYF.

This sequence joins TRBV5-5 and TRBJ2-7; TRBD2 agrees at 7 bases. This CDR3 is 14 amino acids long. Germline V gives CDR1 SGHKS, CDR2 YYEKEE (reference sequence). V gave up 3 bases and J gave up 1 base; unmatched junction bases: 4. The CDR3 spells CASSWDYPSYEQYF. Written as DNA, the CDR3 is TGTGCCAGCAGCTGGGACTACCCGTCCTACGAGCAGTACTTC.

The chain couples TRBV9 to TRBJ1-2; 9 bases are shared with TRBD1. Germline V gives CDR1 SGDLS, CDR2 YYNGEE. Unmatched junction bases numbered 5, after V lost 0 bases and J lost 8 bases. The CDR3 contains 14 residues. The CDR3 reads CASSVEDRGSGYTF. The DNA of the CDR3 is TGTGCCAGCAGCGTAGAGGACAGGGGTTCCGGCTACACCTTC.

The rearrangement uses TRBV10-3 and TRBJ2-2; D not certain. Trimming removed 2 bases from V and 0 bases from J, with 7 bases in between. In germline, CDR1 is ENHRY, CDR2 SYGVKD. The CDR3 runs 15 residues. The CDR3 is CAISEGQANTGELFF. CDR3 DNA sequence: TGTGCCATCAGTGAGGGGCAGGCGAACACCGGGGAGCTGTTTTTT.

This chain joins TRBV14 and TRBJ2-2; D ambiguous. This CDR3 spans 14 amino acids. Per germline, CDR1 SGHDN and CDR2 FVKESK. Trimming shortened V by 6 bases and J by 7 bases, and 15 bases separated the two germline ends. The CDR3 here is CASRMASGVGELFF. In nucleotides, the CDR3 is TGTGCCAGCAGGATGGCTAGTGGCGTCGGGGAGCTGTTTTTT.

V is TRBV7-6 and J is TRBJ1-6; the D is unclear. Looked up from germline, CDR1 is SGHVS and CDR2 is FNYEAQ. Deletions cut 5 bases from V and 7 bases from J, with 18 bases between. The CDR3 is 16 amino acids. Here the CDR3 DNA reads TGTGCCAGCAGCCGATCACCCGACTCCCAGAATTCACCCCTCCACTTT. This translates into CASSRSPDSQNSPLHF.

This rearrangement joins TRBV6-5 to TRBJ1-5; D call uncertain. Germline V gene sequence: CDR1 MNHEY, CDR2 SVGAGI. The CDR3 has 12 amino acids. The V end lost 6 bases, the J end lost 11 bases, and 14 bases lay between the germline ends. This CDR3 reads CASREGKAAQHF. The CDR3 DNA sequence: TGTGCCAGCAGGGAGGGTAAAGCGGCCCAGCATTTT.

This clone was seen a few times. The chain employs TRBV4-2 and TRBJ2-7; a possible D gene is TRBD2 (6 bases). The CDR3 totals 13 residues. Germline CDR1 reads LGHNA; CDR2 reads YNFKEQ. V dropped 0 bases and J dropped 4 bases, with 7 bases sitting between them. The CDR3 DNA reads TGTGCCAGCAGCCAAGATGCGGGATACGAGCAGTACTTC. This codes for CASSQDAGYEQYF.